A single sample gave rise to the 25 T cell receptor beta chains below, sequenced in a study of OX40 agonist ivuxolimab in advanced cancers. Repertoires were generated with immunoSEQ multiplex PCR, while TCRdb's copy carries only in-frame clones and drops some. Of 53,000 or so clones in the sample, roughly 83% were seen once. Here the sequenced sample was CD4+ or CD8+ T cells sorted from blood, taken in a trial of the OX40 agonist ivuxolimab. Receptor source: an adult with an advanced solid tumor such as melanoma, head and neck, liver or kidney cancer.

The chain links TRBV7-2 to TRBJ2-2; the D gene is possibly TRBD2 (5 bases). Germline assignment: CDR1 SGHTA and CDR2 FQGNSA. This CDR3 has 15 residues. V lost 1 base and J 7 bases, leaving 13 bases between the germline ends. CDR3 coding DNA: TGTGCCAGCAGCTTAGTGGTTCGGGGTATCGGGGAGCTGTTTTTT. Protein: CASSLVVRGIGELFF.

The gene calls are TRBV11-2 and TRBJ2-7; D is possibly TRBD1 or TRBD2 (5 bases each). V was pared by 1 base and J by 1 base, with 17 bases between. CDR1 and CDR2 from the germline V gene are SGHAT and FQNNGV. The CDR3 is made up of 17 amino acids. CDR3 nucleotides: TGTGCCAGCAGCTTAGTAAGTAGTGGGACGGTGTCCTACGAGCAGTACTTC. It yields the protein CASSLVSSGTVSYEQYF.

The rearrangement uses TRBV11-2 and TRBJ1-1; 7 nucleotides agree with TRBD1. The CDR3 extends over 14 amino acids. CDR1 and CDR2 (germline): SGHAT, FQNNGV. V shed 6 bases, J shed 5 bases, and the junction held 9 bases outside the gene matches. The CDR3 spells CASRFYQGGTEAFF. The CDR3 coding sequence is TGTGCCAGCAGGTTTTATCAGGGGGGGACTGAAGCTTTCTTT.

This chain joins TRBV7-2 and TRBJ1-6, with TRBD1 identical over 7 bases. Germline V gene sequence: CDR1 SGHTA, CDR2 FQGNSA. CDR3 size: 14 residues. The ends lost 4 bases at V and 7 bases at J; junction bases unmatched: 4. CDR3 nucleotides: TGTGCCAGCAGCTGGGACAGTCGGAATTCACCCCTCCACTTT. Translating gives CASSWDSRNSPLHF.

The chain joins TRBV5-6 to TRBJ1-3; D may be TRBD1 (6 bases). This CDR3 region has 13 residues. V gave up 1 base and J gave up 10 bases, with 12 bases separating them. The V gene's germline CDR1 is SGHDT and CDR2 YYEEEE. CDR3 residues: CASSLLSGQTIYF. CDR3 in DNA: TGTGCCAGCAGCTTGCTGTCGGGACAAACCATATATTTT.

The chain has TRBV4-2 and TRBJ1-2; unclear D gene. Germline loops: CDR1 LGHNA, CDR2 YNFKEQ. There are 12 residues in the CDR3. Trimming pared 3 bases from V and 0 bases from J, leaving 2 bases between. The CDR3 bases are TGTGCCAGCAGCCAGTCTAACTATGGCTACACCTTC. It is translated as CASSQSNYGYTF.

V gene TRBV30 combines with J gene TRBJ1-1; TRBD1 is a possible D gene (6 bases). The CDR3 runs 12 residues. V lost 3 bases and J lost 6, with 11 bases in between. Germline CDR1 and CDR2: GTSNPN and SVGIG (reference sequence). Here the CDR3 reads CAWSATGSEAFF. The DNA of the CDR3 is TGTGCCTGGAGCGCGACAGGATCTGAAGCTTTCTTT.

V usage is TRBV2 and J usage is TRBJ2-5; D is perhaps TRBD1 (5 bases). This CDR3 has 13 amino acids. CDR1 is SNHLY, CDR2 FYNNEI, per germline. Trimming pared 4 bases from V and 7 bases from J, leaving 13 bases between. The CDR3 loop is CASSGAEGATQYF. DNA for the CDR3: TGTGCCAGCAGTGGGGCTGAAGGGGCGACCCAGTACTTC.

The CDR3 loop reads CASSSDGAGGYTF. The CDR3 DNA reads as TGTGCCAGCAGTTCGGACGGAGCGGGAGGCTACACCTTC. The chain combines TRBV28 with TRBJ1-2; D ambiguous. V was shortened by 4 bases and J by 8 bases, with 14 bases between the two germline ends. CDR1 MDHEN and CDR2 SYDVKM come from the germline V gene. This CDR3 spans 13 amino acids.

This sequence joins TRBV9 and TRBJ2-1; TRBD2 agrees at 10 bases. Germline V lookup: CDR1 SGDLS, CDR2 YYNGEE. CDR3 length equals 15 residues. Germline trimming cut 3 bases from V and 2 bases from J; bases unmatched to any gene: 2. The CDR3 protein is CASSEGLATYNEQFF. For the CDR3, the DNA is TGTGCCAGCAGCGAGGGACTAGCGACCTACAATGAGCAGTTCTTC.

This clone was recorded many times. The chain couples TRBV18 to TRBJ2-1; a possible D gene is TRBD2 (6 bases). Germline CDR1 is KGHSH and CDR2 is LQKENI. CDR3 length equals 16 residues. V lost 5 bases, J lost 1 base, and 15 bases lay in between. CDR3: CASSYVGGLSYNEQFF. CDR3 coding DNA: TGTGCCAGCTCATATGTGGGAGGCCTTTCCTACAATGAGCAGTTCTTC.

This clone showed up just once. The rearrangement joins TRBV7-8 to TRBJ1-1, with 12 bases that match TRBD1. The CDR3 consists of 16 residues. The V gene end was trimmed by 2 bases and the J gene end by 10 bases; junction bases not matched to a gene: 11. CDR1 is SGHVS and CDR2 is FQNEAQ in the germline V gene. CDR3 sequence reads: CASSLPGTGGEKAAFF. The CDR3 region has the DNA TGTGCCAGCAGCTTACCCGGGACAGGGGGCGAAAAGGCAGCTTTCTTT. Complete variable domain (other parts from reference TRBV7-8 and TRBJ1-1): GAGVSQSPRYKVAKRGQDVALRCDPISGHVSLFWYQQALGQGPEFLTYFQNEAQLDKSGLPSDRFFAERPEGSVSTLKIQRTQQEDSAVYLCASSLPGTGGEKAAFFGQGTRLTVV.

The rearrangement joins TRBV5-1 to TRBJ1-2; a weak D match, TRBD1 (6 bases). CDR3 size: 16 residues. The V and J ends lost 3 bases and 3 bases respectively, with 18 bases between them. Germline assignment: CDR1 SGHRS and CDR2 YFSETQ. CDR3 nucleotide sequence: TGCGCCAGCAGCTCACAAGGGGGTGTAGCATACTATGGCTACACCTTC. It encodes CASSSQGGVAYYGYTF.

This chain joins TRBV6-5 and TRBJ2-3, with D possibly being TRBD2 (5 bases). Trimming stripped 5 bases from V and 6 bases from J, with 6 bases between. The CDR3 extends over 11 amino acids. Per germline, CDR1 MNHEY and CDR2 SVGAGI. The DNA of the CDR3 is TGTGCCAGCAGTCGGGATGATACGCAGTATTTT. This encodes CASSRDDTQYF.

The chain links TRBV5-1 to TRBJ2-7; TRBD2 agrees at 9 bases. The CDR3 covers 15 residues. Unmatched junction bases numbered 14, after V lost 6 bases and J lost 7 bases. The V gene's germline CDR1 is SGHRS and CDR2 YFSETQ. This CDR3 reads CASTTSGGRAEEQYF. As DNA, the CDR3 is TGCGCCAGCACAACGAGCGGCGGGAGGGCCGAGGAGCAGTACTTC. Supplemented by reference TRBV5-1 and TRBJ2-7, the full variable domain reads KAGVTQTPRYLIKTRGQQVTLSCSPISGHRSVSWYQQTPGQGLQFLFEYFSETQRNKGNFPGRFSGRQFSNSRSEMNVSTLELGDSALYLCASTTSGGRAEEQYFGPGTRLTVT.

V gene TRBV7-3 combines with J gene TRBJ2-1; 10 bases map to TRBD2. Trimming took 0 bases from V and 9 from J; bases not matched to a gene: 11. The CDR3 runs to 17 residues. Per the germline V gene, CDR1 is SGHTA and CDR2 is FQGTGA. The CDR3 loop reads CASSLTVGTSVRGEQFF. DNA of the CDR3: TGTGCCAGCAGCTTAACGGTCGGGACTAGCGTGAGGGGTGAGCAGTTCTTC.

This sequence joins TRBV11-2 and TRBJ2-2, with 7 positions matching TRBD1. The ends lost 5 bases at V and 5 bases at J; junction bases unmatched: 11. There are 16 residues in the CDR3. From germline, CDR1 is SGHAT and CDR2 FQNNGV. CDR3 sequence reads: CASSLGSAGGTGELFF. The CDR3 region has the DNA TGTGCCAGCAGCCTCGGTAGTGCAGGGGGTACCGGGGAGCTGTTTTTT.

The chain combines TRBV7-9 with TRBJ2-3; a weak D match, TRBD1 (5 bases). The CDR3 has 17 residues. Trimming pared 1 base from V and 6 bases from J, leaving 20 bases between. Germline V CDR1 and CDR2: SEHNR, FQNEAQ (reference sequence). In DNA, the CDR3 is TGTGCCAGCAGCTTAGGGCAGGGTCCTCTAATAATGGATACGCAGTATTTT. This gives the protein CASSLGQGPLIMDTQYF. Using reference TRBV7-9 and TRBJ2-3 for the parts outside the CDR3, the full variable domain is DTGVSQNPRHKITKRGQNVTFRCDPISEHNRLYWYRQTLGQGPEFLTYFQNEAQLEKSRLLSDRFSAERPKGSFSTLEIQRTEQGDSAMYLCASSLGQGPLIMDTQYFGPGTRLTVL.

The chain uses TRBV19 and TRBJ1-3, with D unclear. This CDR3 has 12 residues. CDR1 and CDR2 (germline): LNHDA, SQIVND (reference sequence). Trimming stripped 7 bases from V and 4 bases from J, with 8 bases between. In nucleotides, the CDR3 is TGTGCCAGTACGAGAGCCGGAAACACCATATATTTT. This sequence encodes CASTRAGNTIYF.

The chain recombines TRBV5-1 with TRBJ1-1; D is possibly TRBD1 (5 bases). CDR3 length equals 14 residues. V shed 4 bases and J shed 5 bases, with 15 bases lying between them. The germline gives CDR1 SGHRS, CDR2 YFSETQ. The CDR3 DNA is TGCGCCAGCAGCCCACGACAGATCGAGACTGAAGCTTTCTTT. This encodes CASSPRQIETEAFF.

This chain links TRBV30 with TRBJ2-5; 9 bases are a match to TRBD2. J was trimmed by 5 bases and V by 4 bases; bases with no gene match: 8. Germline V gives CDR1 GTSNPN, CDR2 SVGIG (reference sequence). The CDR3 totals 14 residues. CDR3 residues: CAWNSGSNGETQYF. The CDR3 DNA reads TGTGCCTGGAATAGCGGGAGTAATGGTGAGACCCAGTACTTC.

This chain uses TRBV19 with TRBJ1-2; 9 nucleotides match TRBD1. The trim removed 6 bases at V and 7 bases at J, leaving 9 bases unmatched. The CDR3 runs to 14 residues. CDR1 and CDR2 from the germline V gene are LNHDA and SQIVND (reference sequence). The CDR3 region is CASRTGTGNFGYTF. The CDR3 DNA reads TGTGCCAGTAGGACCGGGACAGGGAATTTTGGCTACACCTTC.

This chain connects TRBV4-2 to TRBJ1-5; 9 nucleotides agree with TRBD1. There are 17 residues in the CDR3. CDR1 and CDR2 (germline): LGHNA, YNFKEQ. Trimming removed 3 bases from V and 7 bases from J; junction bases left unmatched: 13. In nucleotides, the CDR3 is TGTGCCAGCAGCCACACCGGGACAGGGATTTCCAGCCAGCCCCAGCATTTT. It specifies CASSHTGTGISSQPQHF.

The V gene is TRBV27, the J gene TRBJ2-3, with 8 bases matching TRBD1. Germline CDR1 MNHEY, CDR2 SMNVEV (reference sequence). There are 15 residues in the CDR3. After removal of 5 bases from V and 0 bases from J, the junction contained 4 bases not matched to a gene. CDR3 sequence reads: CASSRDRTSTDTQYF. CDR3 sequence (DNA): TGTGCCAGCAGTAGGGACAGGACTAGCACAGATACGCAGTATTTT.

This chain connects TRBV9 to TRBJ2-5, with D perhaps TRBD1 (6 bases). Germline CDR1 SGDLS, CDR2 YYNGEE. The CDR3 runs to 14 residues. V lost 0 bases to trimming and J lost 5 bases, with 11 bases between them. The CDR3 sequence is CASSVGAGAETQYF. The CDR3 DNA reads TGTGCCAGCAGCGTAGGCGCAGGGGCTGAGACCCAGTACTTC.